This T cell receptor beta chain was found in a study of T-cell reconstitution after alpha-beta-depleted transplantation in children. As it was prepared, the TCRbeta library received unique molecular identifiers. TCRdb itself ran the PCR reads through MiXCR, one entry per CDR3 protein. The table shows around 240,000 distinct CDR3 sequences, with 7.5% to 10% occurring only once. Germline-derived CDR1 and CDR2 are ENHRY and SYGVKD. CDR3 size: 17 residues. V lost 3 bases and J lost 5; bases outside the gene matches: 9. This sequence was found in a human donor who donated a stem cell graft to a child with SCID. The chain has TRBV10-3 and TRBJ2-5; 13 bases fit TRBD2. The source material was PBMCs from the stem cell graft donor, sampled from the stem cell graft. The CDR3 sequence: CAISEITSGGARETQYF. DNA for the CDR3: TGTGCCATCAGTGAAATAACTAGCGGGGGGGCTCGGGAGACCCAGTACTTC.